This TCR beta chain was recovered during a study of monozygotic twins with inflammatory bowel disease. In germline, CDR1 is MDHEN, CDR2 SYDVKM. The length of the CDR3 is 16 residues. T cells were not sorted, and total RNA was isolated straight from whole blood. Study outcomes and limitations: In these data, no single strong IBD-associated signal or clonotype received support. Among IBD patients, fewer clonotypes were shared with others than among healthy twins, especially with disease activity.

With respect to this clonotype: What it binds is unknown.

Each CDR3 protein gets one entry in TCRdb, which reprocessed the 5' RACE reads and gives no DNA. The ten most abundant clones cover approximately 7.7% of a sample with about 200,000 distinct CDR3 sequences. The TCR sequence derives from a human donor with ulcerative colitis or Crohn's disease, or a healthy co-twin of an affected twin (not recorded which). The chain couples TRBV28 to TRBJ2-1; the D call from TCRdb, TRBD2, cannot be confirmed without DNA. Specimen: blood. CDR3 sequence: CASSPSGRKPYNEQFF.